The sequence of this T cell receptor beta chain was determined in a study of blood T cell repertoires in COVID-19. Study in general: Spain, Italy and the United States supplied samples that represented acute and convalescent COVID-19. Nucleic acid was either cDNA or gDNA, and it came from T cells, B-cell-depleted T cells, or PBMCs.

This clone was seen a handful of times. In the source study's methods: How many nucleated cells were present was estimated from reference gene primer amplification. Here immunoSEQ multiplex PCR was the method, and the copy in TCRdb shows in-frame clones only, minus some. The D gene and trimming were derived from the DNA, and the V and J assignments and clone size from that table. The table lists approximately 130,000 clones, 80% to 90% of them singletons. Specimen: peripheral blood. The sequence derives from a human donor in a cohort sampled during active COVID-19.

The CDR3 nucleotides are TGTGCCAGCAGCCAGACAGGGTCGTGGGGGGAGACCCAGTACTTC. Protein product: CASSQTGSWGETQYF. The V gene is TRBV7-2, the J gene TRBJ2-5; 7 bases line up with TRBD1. V shed 5 bases, J shed 5 bases, and the junction held 11 bases outside the gene matches. CDR3 length: 15 residues. CDR1 SGHTA and CDR2 FQGNSA come from the germline V gene.